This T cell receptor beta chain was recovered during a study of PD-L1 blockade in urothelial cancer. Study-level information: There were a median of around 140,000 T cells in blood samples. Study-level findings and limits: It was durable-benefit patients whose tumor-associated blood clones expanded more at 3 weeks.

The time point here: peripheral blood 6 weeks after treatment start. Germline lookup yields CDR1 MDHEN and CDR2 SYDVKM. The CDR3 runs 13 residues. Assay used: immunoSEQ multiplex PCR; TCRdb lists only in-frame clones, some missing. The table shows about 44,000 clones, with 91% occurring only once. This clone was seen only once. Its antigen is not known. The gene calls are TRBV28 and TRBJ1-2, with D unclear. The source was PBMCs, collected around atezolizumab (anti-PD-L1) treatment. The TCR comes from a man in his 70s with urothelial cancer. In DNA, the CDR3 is TGTGCGTCTAAGTCGGACTCTGGGTATGGCTACACCTTC. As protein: CASKSDSGYGYTF.